The present T cell receptor (beta chain) was sequenced within a study of T cells in women clearing cervical HPV infection. Study-level information: Case blood was drawn when the lesion was first found; control blood after infection became undetectable.

V dropped 8 bases and J dropped 1 base, with 13 bases sitting between them. CDR1 is GTSNPN and CDR2 is SVGIG in the germline V gene (reference sequence). This CDR3 contains 13 residues. General study findings and limits: TRBV6-7 relative abundance averaged approximately 0.11% in cases and around 0.17% in controls.

A remark on this clone: Its antigen is not identified. The read gets to within 3 residues of the CDR3 end, and the germline J gene fills in the rest.

Genomic DNA, averaging approximately 1,300 ng per sample, yielded TCR beta CDR3 via immunoSEQ. TCRdb's copy holds only in-frame clones and misses some; the assay was immunoSEQ multiplex PCR. In total, the table holds 25,000 to 30,000 clones. The chain has TRBV30 and TRBJ2-3, with D perhaps matching TRBD1 (5 bases). The receptor was derived from a woman aged 18 to 69 with a cervical HPV16 infection that either progressed to CIN3+ or cleared (not recorded which). The sequencing input was blood buffy coat. The CDR3 region is CARTGRGTDTQYF. CDR3 DNA, as far as it was read: TGTGCCCGGACGGGCAGGGGCACAGATACG.